What follows are 32 T cell receptor beta chains derived from one specimen sequenced in a study of blood T cell repertoires in COVID-19. The data were produced by immunoSEQ multiplex PCR, yet TCRdb's version contains in-frame clones alone and is incomplete. The data contain 260,000 or so clones, 65% to 85% of them singletons. Sequenced input: peripheral blood. The origin of the receptors is a man older than 75 with acute or convalescent COVID-19.

The V gene is TRBV25-1, the J gene TRBJ2-7; 9 nucleotides match TRBD1. From germline, CDR1 is MGHDK and CDR2 SYGVNS. V lost 4 bases, J lost 0 bases, and 10 bases stayed unmatched. The CDR3 runs 17 residues. CDR3 protein: CASSGGTGRFGSYEQYF. The DNA of the CDR3 is TGTGCCAGCAGTGGAGGGACAGGGCGGTTTGGCTCCTACGAGCAGTACTTC.

This clone was detected only a few times. The chain combines TRBV6-5 with TRBJ1-1, with 8 bases that match TRBD1. The CDR3 is 14 amino acids. Losses at the gene ends were 5 bases for V and 1 base for J; bases not matched to a gene: 3. Per germline, CDR1 MNHEY and CDR2 SVGAGI. The CDR3 sequence is CASSPTGANTEAFF. The CDR3 coding sequence is TGTGCCAGCAGTCCGACAGGGGCGAACACTGAAGCTTTCTTT.

Details on this clone: Other DNA sequences in this sample translate to the same CDR3. The V call is TRBV7-9, the J call TRBJ1-2; possibly TRBD1 for D (5 bases). CDR3 length: 13 amino acids. V was trimmed by 1 base and J by 7 bases, leaving 10 bases between them. From germline, CDR1 is SEHNR and CDR2 FQNEAQ (reference sequence). The CDR3 is CASSLESGGGYTF. The DNA of the CDR3 is TGTGCCAGCAGCTTAGAATCGGGGGGTGGCTACACCTTC.

J is TRBJ2-7 and V is TRBV24-1; D uncertain. Germline assignment: CDR1 KGHDR and CDR2 SFDVKD. V lost 5 bases to trimming and J lost 3 bases, with 10 bases between them. CDR3 length equals 13 residues. The CDR3, as DNA: TGTGCCACCAGTGCTCCGGGTCTCTACGAGCAGTACTTC. Its protein product is CATSAPGLYEQYF.

V and J are TRBV6-2 or TRBV6-3 and TRBJ1-6; D gene uncertain. The CDR3 has 17 residues. CDR1 MNHEY and CDR2 SVGEGT come from the germline V gene. V was clipped by 2 bases and J by 0 bases, with 11 bases between them. The DNA for the CDR3 is TGTGCCAGCAGTTACCCCCGCGGTGGCTCCTATAATTCACCCCTCCACTTT. Its protein is CASSYPRGGSYNSPLHF.

The chain couples TRBV15 to TRBJ2-7, with a tentative D call TRBD2 (6 bases). Per germline, CDR1 LNHNV and CDR2 YYDKDF (reference sequence). The CDR3 length is 13 residues. Trimming cost V 3 bases and J 3 bases, with 9 bases left between them. The CDR3 DNA reads TGTGCCACCAGCAGCGGGAGTTACTACGAGCAGTACTTC. Amino acids: CATSSGSYYEQYF.

The chain recombines TRBV30 with TRBJ2-1, with 12 bases aligning to TRBD1. CDR3 length: 14 residues. V trimming: 3 bases; J trimming: 6 bases; junction bases outside the gene matches: 3. The V gene's germline CDR1 is GTSNPN and CDR2 SVGIG (reference sequence). The CDR3 DNA reads as TGTGCCTGGAGGGGACAGGGGGCGTCCAATGAGCAGTTCTTC. It translates to CAWRGQGASNEQFF.

This sequence joins TRBV19 and TRBJ1-2; D not certain. Per the germline V gene, CDR1 is LNHDA and CDR2 is SQIVND (reference sequence). V lost 0 bases, J lost 3 bases, and 5 bases lay in between. The CDR3 consists of 13 residues. This CDR3 reads CASSIDIDYGYTF. In nucleotides, the CDR3 is TGTGCCAGTAGTATAGATATCGACTATGGCTACACCTTC.

J is TRBJ1-4 and V is TRBV5-1; 8 positions match TRBD1. After removal of 4 bases from V and 3 bases from J, the junction contained 2 bases not matched to a gene. Germline loops: CDR1 SGHRS, CDR2 YFSETQ. The CDR3 has 14 amino acids. CDR3 nucleotides: TGCGCCAGCAGCCCGGGACAGGCTAATGAAAAACTGTTTTTT. It specifies CASSPGQANEKLFF. Based on the CDR3 plus reference TRBV5-1 and TRBJ1-4, the full variable domain is KAGVTQTPRYLIKTRGQQVTLSCSPISGHRSVSWYQQTPGQGLQFLFEYFSETQRNKGNFPGRFSGRQFSNSRSEMNVSTLELGDSALYLCASSPGQANEKLFFGSGTQLSVL.

The rearrangement joins TRBV11-2 to TRBJ1-6; no reliable D call. Looked up from germline, CDR1 is SGHAT and CDR2 is FQNNGV. V lost 5 bases to trimming and J lost 9 bases, with 8 bases between them. This CDR3 is built from 12 residues. The CDR3 DNA reads as TGTGCCAGCAGCCCCCGGAGTTCACCCCTCCACTTT. This gives the protein CASSPRSSPLHF.

In its sample, this clone was seen a few times. The chain recombines TRBV5-1 with TRBJ1-1; the D gene is possibly TRBD1 (5 bases). V was trimmed by 0 bases and J by 6 bases, leaving 15 bases between them. Germline-derived CDR1 and CDR2 are SGHRS and YFSETQ. The length of the CDR3 is 15 residues. The CDR3 nucleotides are TGCGCCAGCAGCTTGGGTCAGGGTGGCGTGTCTGAAGCTTTCTTT. Protein sequence: CASSLGQGGVSEAFF.

V gene TRBV18 combines with J gene TRBJ1-2, with TRBD1 matching over 11 bases. Germline V CDR1 and CDR2: KGHSH, LQKENI. The CDR3 spans 16 residues. Trimming at V came to 3 bases and at J to 4 bases, leaving 7 bases not matched to a gene. The CDR3 nucleotides read TGTGCCAGCTCACCTCCGGGACAGGGGGACAGCTATGGCTACACCTTC. This sequence encodes CASSPPGQGDSYGYTF. Full variable domain (missing parts from reference TRBV18 and TRBJ1-2): NAGVMQNPRHLVRRRGQEARLRCSPMKGHSHVYWYRQLPEEGLKFMVYLQKENIIDESGMPKERFSAEFPKEGPSILRIQQVVRGDSAAYFCASSPPGQGDSYGYTFGSGTRLTVV.

The chain couples TRBV28 to TRBJ1-5, with TRBD1 matching 8 bases. Germline V gives CDR1 MDHEN, CDR2 SYDVKM. The CDR3 has 15 amino acids. Losses at the gene ends were 3 bases for V and 3 bases for J; bases not matched to a gene: 4. The chain's CDR3 is CASSLTGALNQPQHF. CDR3 bases: TGTGCCAGCAGTTTGACAGGGGCCCTCAATCAGCCCCAGCATTTT.

J is TRBJ2-2 and V is TRBV11-2; D perhaps matches TRBD2 (5 bases). V was trimmed by 5 bases and J by 6 bases, leaving 13 bases between them. In germline, CDR1 is SGHAT, CDR2 FQNNGV. The CDR3 runs 14 residues. The chain's CDR3 is CASSPEGIAGELFF. The CDR3 DNA is TGTGCCAGCAGCCCAGAGGGTATCGCCGGGGAGCTGTTTTTT.

This clone was detected a few times. The chain has TRBV29-1 and TRBJ2-1, with TRBD2 matching over 8 bases. Germline assignment: CDR1 SQVTM and CDR2 ANQGSEA. With V trimmed by 6 bases and J by 3 bases, 16 bases remained unmatched. The CDR3 runs to 17 residues. DNA for the CDR3: TGCAGCGTGCAACAGGGCGGGGGGTCCCTACACTACAATGAGCAGTTCTTC. This encodes CSVQQGGGSLHYNEQFF.

This clone was observed a single time. This chain uses TRBV5-1 with TRBJ2-5; D remains ambiguous. Germline V gives CDR1 SGHRS, CDR2 YFSETQ. Trimming removed 4 bases at V and 4 bases at J, with 14 bases between. This CDR3 comprises 14 residues. The CDR3, as DNA: TGCGCCAGCAGCCCACGGTCAAGTGGAGAGACCCAGTACTTC. This encodes CASSPRSSGETQYF.

J is TRBJ2-3 and V is TRBV5-1; tentative D call: TRBD2 (5 bases). In germline, CDR1 is SGHRS, CDR2 YFSETQ. V lost 0 bases, J lost 6 bases, and 20 bases lay in between. CDR3 length: 17 amino acids. The CDR3 sequence: CASSLASTSDFGDTQYF. The CDR3 DNA reads as TGCGCCAGCAGCTTGGCCAGCACTAGTGATTTTGGTGATACGCAGTATTTT.

A few counts support this clone. The chain links TRBV7-9 to TRBJ1-1; 7 bases map to TRBD1. V was pared by 8 bases and J by 7 bases, with 10 bases of the junction left unmatched. Germline CDR1 and CDR2: SEHNR and FQNEAQ (reference sequence). This CDR3 has 13 residues. The CDR3 protein is CASSGQPKSEAFF. For the CDR3, the DNA is TGTGCCAGCTCGGGACAGCCAAAGAGTGAAGCTTTCTTT.

The rearrangement uses TRBV9 and TRBJ2-1; TRBD2 aligns across 12 bases. Trimming took 2 bases from V and 3 from J; bases not matched to a gene: 0. Germline V gene sequence: CDR1 SGDLS, CDR2 YYNGEE. CDR3 length: 15 amino acids. For the CDR3, the DNA is TGTGCCAGCAGCGTGACTAGCGGGAGCTACAATGAGCAGTTCTTC. Amino acid sequence: CASSVTSGSYNEQFF.

The chain is built from TRBV3-1 (or the pseudogene TRBV3-2) and TRBJ2-7, with a weak D call TRBD1 (6 bases). V was cut by 1 base and J by 3 bases, with 10 bases left in between. Germline V gives CDR1 LGHDT, CDR2 YNNKEL (reference sequence). The CDR3 totals 14 residues. CDR3 coding DNA: TGTGCCAGCAGCCAAGGGACAGTAAACTACGAGCAGTACTTC. It specifies CASSQGTVNYEQYF.

The chain recombines TRBV29-1 with TRBJ2-5; D might be TRBD1 (5 bases). Germline V gives CDR1 SQVTM, CDR2 ANQGSEA. The CDR3 extends over 13 amino acids. Trimming took 1 base from V and 5 from J, leaving 11 bases between them. The CDR3 loop reads CSVEAVPGETQYF. In nucleotides, the CDR3 is TGCAGCGTTGAAGCGGTCCCAGGGGAGACCCAGTACTTC.

The chain joins TRBV29-1 to TRBJ1-2; D is possibly TRBD1 (6 bases). The ends were cut back, 1 base at V and 4 bases at J, with 19 bases in the middle. CDR1 and CDR2 from the germline V gene are SQVTM and ANQGSEA. CDR3 size: 16 residues. The CDR3 spells CSVEGSLGGRLYGYTF. The CDR3 bases are TGCAGCGTTGAAGGTTCGTTGGGGGGGCGCCTCTATGGCTACACCTTC. The variable domain in full, with the rest retrieved from reference TRBV29-1 and TRBJ1-2, is SAVISQKPSRDICQRGTSLTIQCQVDSQVTMMFWYRQQPGQSLTLIATANQGSEATYESGFVIDKFPISRPNLTFSTLTVSNMSPEDSSIYLCSVEGSLGGRLYGYTFGSGTRLTVV.

The CDR3 coding sequence is TGTGCCAGCAGTTCACCGACAGGGAACACCGGGGAGCTGTTTTTT. Its protein product is CASSSPTGNTGELFF. The rearrangement uses TRBV28 and TRBJ2-2, with D possibly being TRBD1 (6 bases). V was pared by 4 bases and J by 1 base, with 10 bases between. The germline V gene has CDR1 MDHEN and CDR2 SYDVKM. The CDR3 length is 15 residues.

The rearrangement links TRBV7-9 to TRBJ1-1; 7 bases are a match to TRBD1. The CDR3 runs 16 residues. Germline CDR1 SEHNR, CDR2 FQNEAQ (reference sequence). V gave up 1 base and J gave up 3 bases; unmatched junction bases: 8. CDR3 nucleotide sequence: TGTGCCAGCAGCTTAGAGGGACAGTCTAGAGACACTGAAGCTTTCTTT. Residues: CASSLEGQSRDTEAFF.

V usage is TRBV5-1 and J usage is TRBJ1-2, with D perhaps matching TRBD1 (6 bases). V was pared by 4 bases and J by 6 bases, with 13 bases between. CDR3 length: 13 amino acids. Germline CDR1 reads SGHRS; CDR2 reads YFSETQ. The CDR3 sequence is CASSVQGDDGYTF. The CDR3 nucleotides read TGCGCCAGCAGCGTACAGGGAGATGATGGCTACACCTTC. Full variable domain (missing parts from reference TRBV5-1 and TRBJ1-2): KAGVTQTPRYLIKTRGQQVTLSCSPISGHRSVSWYQQTPGQGLQFLFEYFSETQRNKGNFPGRFSGRQFSNSRSEMNVSTLELGDSALYLCASSVQGDDGYTFGSGTRLTVV.

This chain uses TRBV27 with TRBJ2-7; 10 bases line up with TRBD1. This CDR3 has 17 amino acids. The germline CDR1 and CDR2 sequences are MNHEY and SMNVEV (reference sequence). Trimming took 5 bases from V and 1 from J; bases not matched to a gene: 11. CDR3 sequence: CASSRSSSDRGSYEQYF. In nucleotides, the CDR3 is TGTGCCAGCAGTAGATCTAGCTCGGACAGGGGGTCCTACGAGCAGTACTTC.

This clone was found once. The gene calls are TRBV6-5 and TRBJ1-5, with 8 bases lining up with TRBD1. CDR1 and CDR2 (germline): MNHEY, SVGAGI. The CDR3 loop spans 15 amino acids. The V and J ends lost 7 bases and 1 base, in that order; junction bases with no gene match: 6. CDR3 region: CASIMTGASNQPQHF. As DNA, the CDR3 is TGTGCCAGCATAATGACAGGGGCGAGCAATCAGCCCCAGCATTTT.

This chain connects TRBV5-8 to TRBJ2-7; the match to TRBD1 covers 7 bases. Trimming at V came to 4 bases and at J to 0 bases, leaving 7 bases not matched to a gene. The CDR3 spans 15 residues. The V gene's germline CDR1 is SGHTS and CDR2 YDEGEE. CDR3 in DNA: TGTGCCAGCAGCCCCCCAGGGGGTTTCTCCTACGAGCAGTACTTC. Translating gives CASSPPGGFSYEQYF.

The chain couples TRBV6-5 to TRBJ2-2; 7 bases map to TRBD1. V trimming: 5 bases; J trimming: 8 bases; junction bases outside the gene matches: 8. The germline V gene encodes CDR1 MNHEY and CDR2 SVGAGI. The CDR3 covers 14 residues. CDR3 loop: CASSTRQGDGELFF. The CDR3 DNA sequence: TGTGCCAGCAGTACTAGGCAGGGGGATGGGGAGCTGTTTTTT.

V and J are TRBV19 and TRBJ2-1; 12 bases map to TRBD2. This CDR3 comprises 15 residues. J was trimmed by 2 bases and V by 7 bases; bases with no gene match: 3. Germline V gives CDR1 LNHDA, CDR2 SQIVND (reference sequence). The CDR3 DNA sequence: TGTGCCAGTATGCCTAGCGGGGGGGCCTACAATGAGCAGTTCTTC. Its translation: CASMPSGGAYNEQFF.

This sequence joins TRBV28 and TRBJ1-4, with 8 bases aligning to TRBD1. The CDR3 covers 17 residues. Trimming at V came to 6 bases and at J to 5 bases, leaving 14 bases not matched to a gene. Per germline, CDR1 MDHEN and CDR2 SYDVKM. The CDR3 nucleotides are TGTGCCAGCAGGGTATGGACAGGGATCGGGAGGAATGAAAAACTGTTTTTT. Residues: CASRVWTGIGRNEKLFF.

This chain links TRBV24-1 with TRBJ1-5; D is ambiguous. Germline V gene lookup returns CDR1 KGHDR and CDR2 SFDVKD. Deletions cut 4 bases from V and 0 bases from J, with 6 bases between. This CDR3 is 14 amino acids long. The CDR3 sequence is CATSERSSNQPQHF. In DNA form, the CDR3 reads TGTGCCACCAGTGAGCGAAGTAGCAATCAGCCCCAGCATTTT.